This T cell receptor beta chain derives from a study of T cells expressing NK-cell markers. Overall study: One of eight sequenced donors was HCMV-seronegative; the other seven were seropositive. Study-level findings and limits: Dominant NKG2C+ clonotypes made up about 1.0-7.0% of CD8+ T cells in roughly six donors.

Template switching by 5'RACE with UMIs generated the TCR beta cDNA. TCRdb reprocessed the 5' RACE reads and reports one entry per CDR3 protein, with no DNA. The table for this sample gives 350,000 to 400,000 distinct CDR3 sequences. As to this clonotype: Its target is unknown.

The CDR3 has 15 amino acids. The V call is TRBV12-3 or TRBV12-4, the J call TRBJ2-1. This receptor was obtained from a woman between 45 and 65 years old in good health. Sequenced: blood T cells: a sorted CD56 or NKG2C T cell subset, CD4+ or CD8+ T cells, or bulk PBMC T cells (not recorded which). The CDR3 spells CASSISGSTVDEQFF.